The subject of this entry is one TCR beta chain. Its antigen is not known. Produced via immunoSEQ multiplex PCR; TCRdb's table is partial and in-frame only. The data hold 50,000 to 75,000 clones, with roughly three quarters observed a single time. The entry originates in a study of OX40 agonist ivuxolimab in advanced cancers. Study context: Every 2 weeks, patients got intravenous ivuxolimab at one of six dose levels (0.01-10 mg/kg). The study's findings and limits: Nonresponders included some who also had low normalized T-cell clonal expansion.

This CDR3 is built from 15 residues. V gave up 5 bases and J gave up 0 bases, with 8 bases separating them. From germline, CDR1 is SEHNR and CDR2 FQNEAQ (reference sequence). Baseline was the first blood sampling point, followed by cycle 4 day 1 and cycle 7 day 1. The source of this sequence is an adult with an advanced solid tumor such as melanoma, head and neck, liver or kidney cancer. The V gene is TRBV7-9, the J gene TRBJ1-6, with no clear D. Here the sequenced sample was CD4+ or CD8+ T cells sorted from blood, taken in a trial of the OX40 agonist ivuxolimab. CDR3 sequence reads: CASSPGSSYNSPLHF. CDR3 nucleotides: TGTGCCAGCAGCCCAGGTAGCTCCTATAATTCACCCCTCCACTTT.